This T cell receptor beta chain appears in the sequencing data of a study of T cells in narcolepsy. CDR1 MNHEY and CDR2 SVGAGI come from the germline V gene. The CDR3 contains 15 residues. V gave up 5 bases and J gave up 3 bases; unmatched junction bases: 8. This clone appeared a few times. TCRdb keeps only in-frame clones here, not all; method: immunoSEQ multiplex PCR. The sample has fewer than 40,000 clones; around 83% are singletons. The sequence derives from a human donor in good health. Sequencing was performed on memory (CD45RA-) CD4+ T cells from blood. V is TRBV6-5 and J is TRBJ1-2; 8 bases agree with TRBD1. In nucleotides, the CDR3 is TGTGCCAGCAGTGGACAGGGACGGTATTACTATGGCTACACCTTC. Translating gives CASSGQGRYYYGYTF.